This passage covers 15 T cell receptor beta chains from one sample sequenced in a study of identical twins. TCRdb ran MiXCR on the 5' RACE reads and lists one entry per CDR3 protein. Of around 550,000 distinct CDR3 sequences listed, 15% are singletons. This sample also appeared in a second study, on yellow fever vaccine responses in identical twins.

What was sequenced was CD4+ T cells sorted from blood. The receptors derive from a woman aged 18-29 years in good health.

This clonotype came up a few times. The chain combines TRBV6-1 with TRBJ2-7; the D gene is possibly TRBD2 (5 bases). Trimming left V 1 base short and J 1 base short, with 11 bases between. In germline, CDR1 is MNHNS, CDR2 SASEGT. The CDR3 has 15 residues. The CDR3 here is CASSEEGSGSYEQYF. In nucleotides, the CDR3 is TGTGCCAGCAGTGAAGAAGGGAGCGGTTCCTACGAGCAGTACTTC.

This clonotype has more than one count but fewer than ten. The V gene is TRBV4-1, the J gene TRBJ1-1; 9 nucleotides agree with TRBD1. V dropped 3 bases and J dropped 1; count of bases not matched to a gene: 12. CDR1 is MGHRA and CDR2 is YSYEKL in the germline V gene. The CDR3 is made up of 18 amino acids. CDR3 nucleotides: TGCGCCAGCAGCCATTTTCGCGCCACAGGGGGCCGGAACACTGAAGCTTTCTTT. Protein product: CASSHFRATGGRNTEAFF.

The chain has TRBV18 and TRBJ1-3; D uncertain. Trimming cost V 3 bases and J 1 base, with 7 bases left between them. There are 14 residues in the CDR3. Germline loops: CDR1 KGHSH, CDR2 LQKENI. The CDR3 coding sequence is TGTGCCAGCTCACCCAGCGGTTCTGGAAACACCATATATTTT. Its translation: CASSPSGSGNTIYF.

V is TRBV7-2 and J is TRBJ2-2; unclear D gene. There are 14 residues in the CDR3. The germline CDR1 and CDR2 sequences are SGHTA and FQGNSA. The ends were cut back, 1 base at V and 4 bases at J, with 7 bases in the middle. Here the CDR3 DNA reads TGTGCCAGCAGCTTAGTCCAGGTCACCGGGGAGCTGTTTTTT. Translating gives CASSLVQVTGELFF.

The V call is TRBV5-1, the J call TRBJ2-2; D is undetermined. This CDR3 comprises 16 residues. V lost 0 bases to trimming and J lost 6 bases, with 15 bases between them. Germline V gene data show CDR1 as SGHRS and CDR2 as YFSETQ. The CDR3 DNA is TGCGCCAGCAGCTTGGGACGAGACGGTGTGCCCGGGGAGCTGTTTTTT. This gives the protein CASSLGRDGVPGELFF.

This chain joins TRBV20-1 and TRBJ2-2, with TRBD2 matching 13 bases. Germline CDR1 reads DFQATT; CDR2 reads SNEGSKA (reference sequence). The CDR3 is 19 residues long. V lost 6 bases and J lost 0; bases outside the gene matches: 13. CDR3 protein: CSAQFSGTSGNANTGELFF. CDR3 sequence (DNA): TGCAGTGCCCAATTTTCCGGGACTAGCGGGAACGCGAACACCGGGGAGCTGTTTTTT.

This clonotype has a handful of counts. The V and J genes are TRBV25-1 and TRBJ2-1, with D possibly TRBD2 on 9 matching bases. CDR1 is MGHDK, CDR2 SYGVNS, per germline. The CDR3 has 23 residues. V dropped 5 bases and J dropped 0 bases, with 35 bases sitting between them. The CDR3 nucleotides are TGTGCCAGCAGTTTTCCCCCCGGCAGGGGGCATCTAGCGGGATCAAGCTCCTACAATGAGCAGTTCTTC. Amino acids: CASSFPPGRGHLAGSSSYNEQFF.

This clonotype was observed a handful of times. J is TRBJ1-6 and V is TRBV2; D unresolved. Per the germline V gene, CDR1 is SNHLY and CDR2 is FYNNEI. This CDR3 is built from 16 residues. Trimming stripped 7 bases from V and 0 bases from J, with 13 bases between. This chain's CDR3 is CASNGAGSSYNSPLHF. The CDR3 nucleotides read TGTGCCAGCAATGGAGCGGGGAGCTCCTATAATTCACCCCTCCACTTT.

The chain has TRBV2 and TRBJ2-1; D is perhaps TRBD1 (6 bases). CDR3 size: 14 residues. Trimming cost V 3 bases and J 5 bases, with 11 bases left between them. Germline V gives CDR1 SNHLY, CDR2 FYNNEI. In DNA, the CDR3 is TGTGCCAGCAGTGACTCCCGACAGGACAATGAGCAGTTCTTC. Translation: CASSDSRQDNEQFF.

This clonotype has only a few counts. The chain employs TRBV3-1 and TRBJ1-2; a weak D match, TRBD1 (6 bases). CDR1 is LGHDT, CDR2 YNNKEL, per germline (reference sequence). V was pared by 2 bases and J by 2 bases, with 12 bases between. CDR3 length equals 15 residues. The CDR3 coding sequence is TGTGCCAGCAGCCAACCGACGACAGGAAACTATGGCTACACCTTC. Translated: CASSQPTTGNYGYTF.

This clonotype was recorded a few times. The chain has TRBV27 and TRBJ1-2, with TRBD1 matching over 9 bases. The germline V gene has CDR1 MNHEY and CDR2 SMNVEV (reference sequence). The ends lost 2 bases at V and 2 bases at J; junction bases unmatched: 9. There are 17 residues in the CDR3. CDR3 sequence: CASSLEPGQGLNYGYTF. The DNA for the CDR3 is TGTGCCAGCAGTTTAGAACCGGGACAGGGACTAAACTATGGCTACACCTTC.

This clonotype has at least ten counts. The chain employs TRBV29-1 and TRBJ2-3, with D possibly TRBD1 on 7 matching bases. There are 13 residues in the CDR3. CDR1 is SQVTM and CDR2 is ANQGSEA in the germline V gene. Trimming pared 6 bases from V and 3 bases from J, leaving 13 bases between. Here the CDR3 DNA reads TGCAGCGTACAGGGGAGGTTGACAGATACGCAGTATTTT. Translating gives CSVQGRLTDTQYF.

The chain recombines TRBV7-6 with TRBJ2-2; D unresolved. Germline V gene lookup returns CDR1 SGHVS and CDR2 FNYEAQ. V dropped 5 bases and J dropped 5 bases, with 12 bases sitting between them. The CDR3 has 14 residues. This CDR3 is CASSTTQRTGELFF. The CDR3, as DNA: TGTGCCAGCAGCACGACTCAGAGAACCGGGGAGCTGTTTTTT. Together with reference TRBV7-6 and TRBJ2-2, the CDR3 gives the full variable domain: GAGVSQSPRYKVTKRGQDVALRCDPISGHVSLYWYRQALGQGPEFLTYFNYEAQQDKSGLPNDRFSAERPEGSISTLTIQRTEQRDSAMYRCASSTTQRTGELFFGEGSRLTVL.

This clonotype was found a few times. The V call is TRBV7-3, the J call TRBJ2-1; D is undetermined. V lost 1 base, J lost 4 bases, and 11 bases lay in between. CDR1 SGHTA and CDR2 FQGTGA come from the germline V gene. This CDR3 contains 15 residues. CDR3 loop: CASSLNPQSYNEQFF. CDR3 DNA: TGTGCCAGCAGCTTAAACCCCCAATCATACAATGAGCAGTTCTTC. Full variable domain (missing parts from reference TRBV7-3 and TRBJ2-1): GAGVSQTPSNKVTEKGKYVELRCDPISGHTALYWYRQSLGQGPEFLIYFQGTGAADDSGLPNDRFFAVRPEGSVSTLKIQRTERGDSAVYLCASSLNPQSYNEQFFGPGTRLTVL.

V gene TRBV5-6 combines with J gene TRBJ2-3; 13 bases agree with TRBD2. The CDR3 is made up of 15 amino acids. The J segment lost 7 bases and the V segment lost 5 bases, leaving 7 bases of the junction unmatched. Germline V lookup: CDR1 SGHDT, CDR2 YYEEEE. Written as DNA, the CDR3 is TGTGCCAGCAGTCGAGGACTAGCGGGAGAATATACGCAGTATTTT. Its protein is CASSRGLAGEYTQYF.